This T cell receptor beta chain was profiled in a study of T-cell memory formation after mild COVID-19. TCRdb independently ran MiXCR on the 5' RACE reads; one entry per CDR3 protein. The sample includes around 340,000 distinct CDR3 sequences, roughly an eighth of them seen just once. The CDR3 extends over 16 amino acids. Trimming removed 3 bases at V and 4 bases at J, with 17 bases between. The chain is built from TRBV12-3 or TRBV12-4 and TRBJ2-3, with D maybe TRBD1 (6 bases). The receptor comes from a man aged 18 to 35 who had mild COVID-19 (a few samples of this study predate the infection). Cell type and time point are not known. The sequencing input was PBMCs or a T cell subset sorted from them (not recorded which). CDR3 sequence (DNA): TGTGCCAGCAGTTTCCGACAGGCCACCTACCCAGATACGCAGTATTTT. This translates into CASSFRQATYPDTQYF.